This T cell receptor beta chain originates from a study of cytomegalovirus exposure and HLA in healthy donors. Study information: The 110 or so validation repertoires were produced on the same platform as the 550 to 750 repertoires of the first cohort. This was reported in a later analysis.

Of note for this clone: Its antigen is unidentified.

Produced via immunoSEQ multiplex PCR; TCRdb's table is partial and in-frame only. There are 280,000 or so clones in the sample; more than 75% occur only once, and roughly 1% lies in the top ten. V shed 6 bases, J shed 4 bases, and the junction held 4 bases outside the gene matches. From germline, CDR1 is SGHNT and CDR2 YENEEA. This CDR3 contains 15 residues. Study results and limitations: Most TCR sequences proved rare, with some public TCRs found in many donors. Cytomegalovirus-associated TCR beta chains were listed, numbering 150 to 200.

The V call is TRBV11-3, the J call TRBJ2-1; 12 bases line up with TRBD2. The origin of this receptor is a woman under 30 in good health and CMV-seronegative. Sequencing was carried out using PBMCs. The CDR3 protein is CASSQGTSGYNEQFF. In nucleotides, the CDR3 is TGTGCCAGCAGTCAGGGGACTAGCGGGTACAATGAGCAGTTCTTC.